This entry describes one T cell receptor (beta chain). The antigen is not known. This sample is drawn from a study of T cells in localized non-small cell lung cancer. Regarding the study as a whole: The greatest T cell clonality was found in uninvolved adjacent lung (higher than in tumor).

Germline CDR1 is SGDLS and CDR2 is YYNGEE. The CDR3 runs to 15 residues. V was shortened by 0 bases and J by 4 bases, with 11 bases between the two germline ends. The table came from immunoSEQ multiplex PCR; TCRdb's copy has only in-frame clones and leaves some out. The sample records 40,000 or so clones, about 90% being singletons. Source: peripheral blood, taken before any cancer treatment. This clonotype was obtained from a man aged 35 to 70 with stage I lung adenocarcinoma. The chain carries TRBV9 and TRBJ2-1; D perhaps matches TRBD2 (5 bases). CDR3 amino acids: CASSVDGNTYNEQFF. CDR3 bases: TGTGCCAGCAGCGTAGACGGGAACACTTACAATGAGCAGTTCTTC.